This T cell receptor (beta chain) was documented in a study of T cell repertoires in cytomegalovirus infection. Study conclusions and caveats: CMV-specific TCR beta clonotypes restricted by HLA-C were the ones dominating the ex vivo response.

Trimming took 1 base from V and 10 from J, leaving 10 bases between them. Germline loops: CDR1 MNHNS, CDR2 SASEGT. The CDR3 extends over 13 amino acids. TCRdb reprocessed the reads with MiXCR, giving one entry per CDR3 protein. The sample yields 700,000 to 850,000 distinct CDR3 sequences, 30% to 35% seen once. This clonotype appeared a few times. Its matching antigen is unknown. The clonotype originates from a human donor in good health (CMV status not recorded). Some clones in this sample may be carry-over from other donors' samples. V usage is TRBV6-1 and J usage is TRBJ1-4; no firm D call. This sample comprised cultured CD8+ T cells from PBMCs, obtained from culture after CMV antigen stimulation. The CDR3 here is CASSEEGWGKLFF. The CDR3, as DNA: TGTGCCAGCAGTGAAGAGGGATGGGGAAAACTGTTTTTT.